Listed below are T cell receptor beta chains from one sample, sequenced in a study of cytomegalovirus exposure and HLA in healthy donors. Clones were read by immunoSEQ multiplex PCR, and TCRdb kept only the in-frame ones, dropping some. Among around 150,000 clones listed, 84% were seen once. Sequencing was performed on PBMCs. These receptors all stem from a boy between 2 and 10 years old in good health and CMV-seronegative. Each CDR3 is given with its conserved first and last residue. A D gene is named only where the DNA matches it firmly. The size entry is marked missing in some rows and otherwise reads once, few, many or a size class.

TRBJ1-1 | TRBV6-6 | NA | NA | TGTGCCAGCAGTAACTCGGGGGGGAACACTGAAGCTTTCTTT | CASSNSGGNTEAFF
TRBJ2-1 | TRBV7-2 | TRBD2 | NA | TGTGCCAGCAGCTTAGAGGTCCGGGCTAGCGGCAACAATGAGCAGTTCTTC | CASSLEVRASGNNEQFF
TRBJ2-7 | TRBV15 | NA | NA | TGTGCCACCAGCAGAGGCAGAGGATTCAATTACGAGCAGTACTTC | CATSRGRGFNYEQYF
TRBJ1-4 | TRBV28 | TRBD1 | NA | TGTGCCAGCAGTACAGGGGGCGGACTAGATGAAAAACTGTTTTTT | CASSTGGGLDEKLFF
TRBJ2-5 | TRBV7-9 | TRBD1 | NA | TGTGCCAGCAGCTTAGGGGGGACAGTGGAAGAGACCCAGTACTTC | CASSLGGTVEETQYF
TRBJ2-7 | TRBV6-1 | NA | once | TGTGCCAGCAGTGAAGCCCTCAATTCGGGGGAGCAGTACTTC | CASSEALNSGEQYF
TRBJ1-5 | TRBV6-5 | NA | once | TGTGCCAGCAGTTACTCGAGTAGCAATCAGCCCCAGCATTTT | CASSYSSSNQPQHF
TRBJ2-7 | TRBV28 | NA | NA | TGTGCCAGCAGTTTAAGAGGAGAGGGCTCCTACGAGCAGTACTTC | CASSLRGEGSYEQYF
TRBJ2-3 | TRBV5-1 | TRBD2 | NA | TGCGCCAGCAGCTACTACGGGACTAGCGGCGCAGATACGCAGTATTTT | CASSYYGTSGADTQYF
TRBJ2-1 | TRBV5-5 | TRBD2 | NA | TGTGCCAGCAGCTCAGGACTAGCGGGAGCCTACAATGAGCAGTTCTTC | CASSSGLAGAYNEQFF
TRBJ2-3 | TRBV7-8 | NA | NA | TGTGCCAGCAGCTTAGTCCCAGGTACATTCACAGATACGCAGTATTTT | CASSLVPGTFTDTQYF